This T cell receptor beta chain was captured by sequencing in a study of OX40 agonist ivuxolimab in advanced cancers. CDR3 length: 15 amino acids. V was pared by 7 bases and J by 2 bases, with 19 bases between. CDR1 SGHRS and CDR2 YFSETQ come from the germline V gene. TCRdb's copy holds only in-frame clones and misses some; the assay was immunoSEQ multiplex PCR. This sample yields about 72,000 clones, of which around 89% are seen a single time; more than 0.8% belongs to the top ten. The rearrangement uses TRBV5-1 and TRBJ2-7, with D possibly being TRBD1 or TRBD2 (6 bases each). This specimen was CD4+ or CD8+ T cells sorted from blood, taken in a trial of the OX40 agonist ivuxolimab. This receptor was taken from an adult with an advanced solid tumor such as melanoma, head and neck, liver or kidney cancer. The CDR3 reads CASSLGGTDAYEQYF. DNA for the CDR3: TGCGCCAGCTCCCTAGGGGGGACGGATGCCTACGAGCAGTACTTC.